These 15 T cell receptor beta chains came from one sample sequenced in a study of Tregs in tolerant kidney transplant recipients (dated by TCRdb to between 2018 and 2020). Explained via the paper, the time point label denotes: blood sample drawn before combined kidney and bone marrow transplant. Libraries were made using the immunoSEQ multiplex PCR assay. Drawn from immuneACCESS, this table holds only the in-frame rearrangements with V and J called that TCRdb kept. Clones are partly lost; checked studies trace under half to an unresolved V gene and leave the rest unexplained. Per the sample table, the count is 45,000 to 55,000 clones. Around 0.88% of the sample comes from the top ten. Specimen: CD4+ T cells from blood, collected before the transplant. The source of these receptors is a human donor who received a combined kidney and bone marrow transplant.

The CDR3 spells CASSLGARFAGELFF. The sequenced CDR3 bases are TGCGCCAGCAGCTTGGGTGCCAGGTTTGCCGGGGAG. The chain carries TRBV5-1 and TRBJ2-2; D unresolved. The read finishes 3 residues shy of the CDR3 end, and the germline J gene is used to complete it. The length of the CDR3 is 15 residues. The germline gives CDR1 SGHRS, CDR2 YFSETQ. The V end was cut by 0 bases, the J end by 6 bases, with 12 bases between.

With regard to this clone: The read halts 3 residues ahead of the CDR3 end, with the missing end drawn from the germline J gene. The chain joins TRBV29-1 to TRBJ2-7, with D tentatively TRBD2 (6 bases). The CDR3 runs to 12 residues. Trimming took 4 bases from V and 3 from J, leaving 10 bases between them. Germline CDR1 SQVTM, CDR2 ANQGSEA. Incomplete CDR3 DNA: TGCAGCGTTGGTACGGAGGGCTACGAG. Amino acid sequence: CSVGTEGYE. The whole CDR3 protein is CSVGTEGYEQYF.

For this clone: Read coverage stops 3 residues before the CDR3 terminus; the germline J gene supplies the remainder. This chain uses TRBV11-2 with TRBJ2-1, with D perhaps TRBD1 (5 bases). Germline lookup yields CDR1 SGHAT and CDR2 FQNNGV. The CDR3 covers 15 residues. V dropped 5 bases and J dropped 5 bases, with 16 bases sitting between them. The sequenced part of the CDR3 DNA is TGTGCCAGCAGCACCGACAGTACCCCTCACAATGAG. Translating it yields CASSTDSTPHNE. The CDR3 as a whole reads CASSTDSTPHNEQFF.

A remark on this clone: The DNA ends 3 residues before the CDR3 does, and the rest of the CDR3 is filled in from the germline J gene. The V call is TRBV5-1, the J call TRBJ2-2; TRBD2 matches 7 bases. The V gene end was trimmed by 4 bases and the J gene end by 1 base; junction bases not matched to a gene: 7. Germline values: CDR1 SGHRS, CDR2 YFSETQ. CDR3 length equals 16 residues. Incomplete CDR3 DNA: TGCGCCAGCAGCCCGGGAGGCGGGGGGAACACCGGGGAG. It translates to CASSPGGGGNTGE. The full CDR3 protein reads CASSPGGGGNTGELFF.

As regards this clone: The read gets to within 3 residues of the CDR3 end, and the germline J gene fills in the rest. The gene calls are TRBV18 and TRBJ2-1, with 9 nucleotides matching TRBD1. CDR3 length equals 15 residues. The trim removed 2 bases at V and 5 bases at J, leaving 4 bases unmatched. Germline values: CDR1 KGHSH, CDR2 LQKENI. The CDR3 bases that were read are TGTGCCAGCTCACCATTCCGGACAGGGGACAATGAG. It specifies CASSPFRTGDNE. The CDR3 in full is CASSPFRTGDNEQFF.

Comments on this clone: From the germline J gene comes the end of the CDR3, since the read stops 3 residues before it. This chain uses TRBV5-6 with TRBJ1-1; TRBD1 might be the D (5 bases). Germline V gene sequence: CDR1 SGHDT, CDR2 YYEEEE. The CDR3 is 13 residues long. The CDR3 spells CASSLSEGAMAFF. The CDR3 DNA, read in part, is TGTGCCAGCAGCTTGAGTGAAGGGGCGATG.

With respect to this clone: The CDR3 goes on 3 residues after the read ends, and that part is filled in from the germline J gene. This chain links TRBV29-1 with TRBJ1-2, with 12 bases identical to TRBD1. The CDR3 covers 13 residues. The germline V gene has CDR1 SQVTM and CDR2 ANQGSEA. The CDR3 bases that were read are TGCAGCGCTCTGGGACAGGGGGCGAGAGGC. Its translation is CSALGQGARG. The entire CDR3 protein is CSALGQGARGYTF.

Remarks on this clone: The DNA ends 3 residues before the CDR3 does, and the rest of the CDR3 is filled in from the germline J gene. This rearrangement joins TRBV30 to TRBJ2-5; D may be TRBD2 (7 bases). The germline V gene has CDR1 GTSNPN and CDR2 SVGIG (reference sequence). This CDR3 comprises 14 residues. Trimming cost V 0 bases and J 5 bases, with 13 bases left between them. The sequenced CDR3 bases are TGTGCCTGGAGTGTAATGGGGGGGCCGGAGACC. Translated, it gives CAWSVMGGPET. The CDR3 in its entirety is CAWSVMGGPETQYF.

On this clone itself: The read ends 3 residues before the CDR3 terminus; that terminus is restored from the germline J gene. The J gene is TRBJ1-1, the V gene TRBV28, with 8 bases that match TRBD1. V gave up 6 bases and J gave up 6 bases; unmatched junction bases: 0. Germline values: CDR1 MDHEN, CDR2 SYDVKM. The CDR3 is 11 residues long. The sequenced CDR3 bases are TGTGCCAGCAGGGGACAGGCTGAA. Translating it yields CASRGQAE. The whole CDR3 sequence reads CASRGQAEAFF. The full variable domain, completed using reference TRBV28 and TRBJ1-1, is DVKVTQSSRYLVKRTGEKVFLECVQDMDHENMFWYRQDPGLGLRLIYFSYDVKMKEKGDIPEGYSVSREKKERFSLILESASTNQTSMYLCASRGQAEAFFGQGTRLTVV.

This chain's CDR3 is CSAKIIGGPTEAFF. CDR3 DNA (partial): TGCAGTGCGAAAATTATCGGGGGGCCAACTGAA. This rearrangement joins TRBV20-1 to TRBJ1-1, with D possibly TRBD1 on 6 matching bases. Read data end 3 residues before the CDR3 end; the end is taken from the germline J gene. CDR3 length equals 14 residues. V was cut by 6 bases and J by 5 bases, with 19 bases left in between. The germline gives CDR1 DFQATT, CDR2 SNEGSKA (reference sequence).

To note about this clone: The DNA ends 3 residues before the CDR3 does, and the rest of the CDR3 is filled in from the germline J gene. The J gene is TRBJ2-2, the V gene TRBV7-6; D perhaps matches TRBD1 (6 bases). The CDR3 has 15 amino acids. V gave up 2 bases and J gave up 8 bases, with 15 bases separating them. CDR1 and CDR2 from the germline V gene are SGHVS and FNYEAQ. CDR3 region: CASSLSDRQGGELFF. CDR3 DNA, as far as it was read: TGTGCCAGCAGCTTATCAGACAGGCAGGGGGGGGAG. The full variable domain, in which reference TRBV7-6 and TRBJ2-2 provide the parts outside the CDR3, is GAGVSQSPRYKVTKRGQDVALRCDPISGHVSLYWYRQALGQGPEFLTYFNYEAQQDKSGLPNDRFSAERPEGSISTLTIQRTEQRDSAMYRCASSLSDRQGGELFFGEGSRLTVL.

Of note for this clone: Sequencing ends 3 residues short of the CDR3 end; the germline J gene provides the rest. The chain combines TRBV29-1 with TRBJ2-2; perhaps TRBD2 as D (6 bases). The CDR3 is 16 amino acids. Germline values: CDR1 SQVTM, CDR2 ANQGSEA. V lost 1 base, J lost 6 bases, and 18 bases lay in between. CDR3 sequence reads: CSVEGRSGGISGELFF. CDR3 DNA (partial): TGCAGCGTTGAAGGACGGAGCGGAGGGATCTCCGGGGAG.

As regards this clone: The missing CDR3 end, 3 residues past where the read stops, is filled in from the germline J gene. This sequence joins TRBV7-2 and TRBJ2-5; 13 bases align to TRBD2. The V and J ends lost 6 bases and 1 base, in that order; junction bases with no gene match: 2. CDR1 is SGHTA and CDR2 is FQGNSA in the germline V gene. The CDR3 totals 15 residues. CDR3 loop: CASSRTSGGQETQYF. Incomplete CDR3 DNA: TGTGCCAGCAGTCGGACTAGCGGGGGCCAAGAGACC.

Details on this clone: Coverage ceases 3 residues before the CDR3 finishes, and the germline J gene fills in the end. This sequence joins TRBV30 and TRBJ1-1, with 10 bases that match TRBD1. V dropped 2 bases and J dropped 4; count of bases not matched to a gene: 4. Germline values: CDR1 GTSNPN, CDR2 SVGIG (reference sequence). The CDR3 is 14 residues long. CDR3 bases read: TGTGCCTGGAGTCTCGACAGGGGGCTCACTGAA. Amino acids: CAWSLDRGLTE. The entire CDR3 protein is CAWSLDRGLTEAFF.

With regard to this clone: With the read ending 3 residues before the CDR3 end, the germline J gene is used to fill in that end. The J gene is TRBJ2-7, the V gene TRBV19, with 9 bases identical to TRBD1. V dropped 5 bases and J dropped 0; count of bases not matched to a gene: 5. The CDR3 consists of 15 residues. The germline V gene encodes CDR1 LNHDA and CDR2 SQIVND (reference sequence). The sequenced CDR3 bases are TGTGCCAGTAGTGTTCCGGGACAGGGCTCCTACGAG. Its protein is CASSVPGQGSYE. The CDR3, in full, reads CASSVPGQGSYEQYF.